This is a list of T cell receptor beta chains from one sample in a study of T cell responses to AZD1222 COVID-19 vaccine. Clones were read by immunoSEQ multiplex PCR, and TCRdb kept only the in-frame ones, dropping some. The sample has 150,000 to 180,000 clones, about nine tenths seen once; the top ten hold over 1.5%. The specimen comprised peripheral blood, sampled on day 0 of AZD1222 vaccination. These receptor sequences come from an adult in good health. The CDR3 runs from the conserved cysteine through the conserved F or W.

V gene	J gene	CDR3 protein
TRBV2	TRBJ2-1	CASSGLADNEQFF
TRBV7-8	TRBJ2-7	CASSLALTGPYEQYF
TRBV6-2/TRBV6-3	TRBJ1-3	CASSYGPGNTIYF
TRBV10-3	TRBJ2-1	CAISEVGGVNEQFF
TRBV7-8	TRBJ2-1	CASSLAASGVYNEQFF
TRBV29-1	TRBJ1-3	CSVEDLGNTIYF
TRBV13	TRBJ1-2	CASSFWGKEGSYGYTF
TRBV7-9	TRBJ2-7	CASSPLGSGVYEQYF
TRBV11-1	TRBJ2-1	CASRLRPSYNEQFF
TRBV7-6	TRBJ2-7	CASSPLPGQGVEQYF
TRBV10-3	TRBJ1-4	CAISESRQGSEKLFF
TRBV6-6	TRBJ2-7	CASSSSSGERYEQYF
TRBV10-3	TRBJ2-1	CAISPLDSLNEQFF
TRBV5-1	TRBJ1-1	CASSNGQPNTEAFF
TRBV7-6	TRBJ2-2	CASSLEQGAGELFF
TRBV5-8	TRBJ2-5	CASSLVGSRNQETQYF
TRBV19	TRBJ1-5	CASSTEGAGNQPQHF
TRBV28	TRBJ1-1	CASSLSGGNTEAFF
TRBV9	TRBJ2-3	CASTKGLAGEADTQYF
TRBV19	TRBJ2-5	CASRGTGEQKTQYF
TRBV3-1/TRBV3-2	TRBJ2-1	CASSQGRASGVYNEQFF
TRBV7-2	TRBJ1-3	CASSLVSRTDGNTIYF
TRBV4-1	TRBJ2-5	CASSQVGTFKTQYF
TRBV4-1	TRBJ2-7	CASSQQSGQYEQYF
TRBV5-5	TRBJ2-1	CASSLGVAGQFF
TRBV5-5	TRBJ1-6	CASSLAATYNSPLHF
TRBV28	TRBJ1-2	CASSPPRQGNYGYTF
TRBV6-7	TRBJ2-7	CASSQLAGGPWEQYF
TRBV11-3	TRBJ2-1	CASSPPLSGYNEQFF